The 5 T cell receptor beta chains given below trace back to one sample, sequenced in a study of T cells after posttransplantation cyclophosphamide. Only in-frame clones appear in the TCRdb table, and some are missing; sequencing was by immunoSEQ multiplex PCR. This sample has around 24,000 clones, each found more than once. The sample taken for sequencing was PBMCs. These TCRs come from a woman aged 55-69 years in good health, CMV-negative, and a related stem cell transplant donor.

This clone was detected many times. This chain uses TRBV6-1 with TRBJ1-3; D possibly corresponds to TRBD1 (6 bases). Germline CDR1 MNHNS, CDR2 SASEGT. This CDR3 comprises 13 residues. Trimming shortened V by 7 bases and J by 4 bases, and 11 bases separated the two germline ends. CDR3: CASNRGAGNTIYF. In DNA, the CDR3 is TGTGCCAGCAATCGGGGGGCGGGAAACACCATATATTTT.

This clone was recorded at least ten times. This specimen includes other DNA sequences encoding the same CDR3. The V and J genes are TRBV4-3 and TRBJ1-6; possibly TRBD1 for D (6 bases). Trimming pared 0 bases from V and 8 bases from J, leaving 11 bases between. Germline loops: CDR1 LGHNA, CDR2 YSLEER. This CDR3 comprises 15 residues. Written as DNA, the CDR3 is TGCGCCAGCAGCCAAGAGGCGGGGGCTGATTCACCCCTCCACTTT. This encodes CASSQEAGADSPLHF.

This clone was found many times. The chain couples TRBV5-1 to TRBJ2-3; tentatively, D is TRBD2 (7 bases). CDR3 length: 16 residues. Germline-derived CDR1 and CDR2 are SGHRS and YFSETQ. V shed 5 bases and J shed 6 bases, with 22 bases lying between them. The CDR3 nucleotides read TGCGCCAGCAGACCTACCGGACGGGGGGCCGGGGATACGCAGTATTTT. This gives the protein CASRPTGRGAGDTQYF.

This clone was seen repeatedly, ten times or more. CDR3 loop: CASSFRGTAYSPLHF. The DNA of the CDR3 is TGTGCCAGCAGCTTTCGTGGGACAGCCTATTCACCCCTCCACTTT. V is TRBV5-6 and J is TRBJ1-6; TRBD1 matches 7 bases. Germline lookup yields CDR1 SGHDT and CDR2 YYEEEE. The J segment lost 8 bases and the V segment lost 2 bases, leaving 7 bases of the junction unmatched. CDR3 length: 15 amino acids.

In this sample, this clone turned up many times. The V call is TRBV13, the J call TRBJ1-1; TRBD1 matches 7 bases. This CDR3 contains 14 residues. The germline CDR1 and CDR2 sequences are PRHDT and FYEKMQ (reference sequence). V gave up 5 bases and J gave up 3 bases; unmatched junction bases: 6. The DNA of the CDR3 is TGTGCCAGCAGCCCGACAGGGACTTACACTGAAGCTTTCTTT. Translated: CASSPTGTYTEAFF.